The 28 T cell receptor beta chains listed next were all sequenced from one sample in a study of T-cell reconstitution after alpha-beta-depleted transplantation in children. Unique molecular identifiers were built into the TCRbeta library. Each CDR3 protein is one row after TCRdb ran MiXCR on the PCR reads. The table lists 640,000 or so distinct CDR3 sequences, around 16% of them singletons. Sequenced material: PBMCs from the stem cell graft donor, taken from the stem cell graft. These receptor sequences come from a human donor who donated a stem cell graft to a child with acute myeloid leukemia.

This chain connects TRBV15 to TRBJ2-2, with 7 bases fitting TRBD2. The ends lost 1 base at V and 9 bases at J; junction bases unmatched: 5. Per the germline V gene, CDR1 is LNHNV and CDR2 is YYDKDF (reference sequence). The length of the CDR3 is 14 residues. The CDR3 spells CATSRGGEGRELFF. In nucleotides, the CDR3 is TGTGCCACCAGCAGAGGGGGGGAGGGCCGGGAGCTGTTTTTT.

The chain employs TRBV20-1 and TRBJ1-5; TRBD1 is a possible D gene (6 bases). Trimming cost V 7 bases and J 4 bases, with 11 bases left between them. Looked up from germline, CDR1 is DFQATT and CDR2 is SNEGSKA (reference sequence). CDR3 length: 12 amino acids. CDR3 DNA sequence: TGCAGTGTGCGGACAGAGAATCAGCCCCAGCATTTT. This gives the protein CSVRTENQPQHF.

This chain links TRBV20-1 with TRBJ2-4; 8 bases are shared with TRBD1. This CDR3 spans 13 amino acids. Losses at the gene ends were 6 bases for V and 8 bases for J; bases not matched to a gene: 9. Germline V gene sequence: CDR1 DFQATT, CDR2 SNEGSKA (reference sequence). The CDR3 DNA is TGCAGTGCAACGGGCCAGGGGGCCGACATTCAGTACTTC. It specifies CSATGQGADIQYF.

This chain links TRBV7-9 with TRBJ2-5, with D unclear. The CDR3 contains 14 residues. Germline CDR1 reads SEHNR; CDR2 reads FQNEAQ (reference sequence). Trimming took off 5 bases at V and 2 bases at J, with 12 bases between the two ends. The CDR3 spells CASSPDRMQETQYF. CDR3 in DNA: TGTGCCAGCAGCCCCGACCGGATGCAAGAGACCCAGTACTTC.

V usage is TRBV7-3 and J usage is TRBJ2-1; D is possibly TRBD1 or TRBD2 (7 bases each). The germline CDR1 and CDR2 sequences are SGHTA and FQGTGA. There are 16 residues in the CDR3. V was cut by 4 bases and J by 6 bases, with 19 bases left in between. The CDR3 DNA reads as TGTGCCAGCAGCTCTCGGGGGGACAGCACTACCAATGAGCAGTTCTTC. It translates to CASSSRGDSTTNEQFF.

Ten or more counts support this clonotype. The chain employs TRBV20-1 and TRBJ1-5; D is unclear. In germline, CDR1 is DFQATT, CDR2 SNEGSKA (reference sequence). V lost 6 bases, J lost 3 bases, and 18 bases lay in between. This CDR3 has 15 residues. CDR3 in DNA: TGCAGTGCCGGGGATAAGGAGCAGTTCAATCAGCCCCAGCATTTT. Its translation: CSAGDKEQFNQPQHF.

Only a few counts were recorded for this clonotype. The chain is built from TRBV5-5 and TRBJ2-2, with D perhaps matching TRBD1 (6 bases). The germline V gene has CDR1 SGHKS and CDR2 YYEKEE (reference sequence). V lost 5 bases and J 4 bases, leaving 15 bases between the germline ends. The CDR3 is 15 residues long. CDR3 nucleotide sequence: TGTGCCAGCAGACAGCCGGGACATCCCACCGGGGAGCTGTTTTTT. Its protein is CASRQPGHPTGELFF.

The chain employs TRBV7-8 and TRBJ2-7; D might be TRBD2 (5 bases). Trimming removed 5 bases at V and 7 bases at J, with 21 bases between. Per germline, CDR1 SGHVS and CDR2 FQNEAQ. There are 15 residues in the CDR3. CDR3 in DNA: TGTGCCAGCAGCCCCTTATTAGTCGAGGGCCGGGAGCAGTACTTC. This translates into CASSPLLVEGREQYF.

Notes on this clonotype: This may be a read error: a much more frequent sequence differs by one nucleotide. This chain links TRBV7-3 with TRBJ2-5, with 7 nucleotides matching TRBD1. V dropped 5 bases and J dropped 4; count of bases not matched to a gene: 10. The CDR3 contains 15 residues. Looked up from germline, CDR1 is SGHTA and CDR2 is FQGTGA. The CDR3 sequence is CASSLYRGGGETQYF. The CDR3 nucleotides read TGTGCCAGCAGCCTTTACAGGGGTGGGGGAGAGACCCAGTACTTC.

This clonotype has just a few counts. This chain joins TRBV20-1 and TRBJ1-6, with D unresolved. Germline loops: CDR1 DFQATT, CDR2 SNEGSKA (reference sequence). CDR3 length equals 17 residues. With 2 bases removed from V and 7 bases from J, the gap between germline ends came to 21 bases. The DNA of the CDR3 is TGCAGTGCTAGACACCCGACCCGGGCGTCTCTGAATTCACCCCTCCACTTT. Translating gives CSARHPTRASLNSPLHF.

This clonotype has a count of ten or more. CDR3 nucleotide sequence: TGTGCCAGCAGCCCGGGCTCAAACACCGGGGAGCTGTTTTTT. This encodes CASSPGSNTGELFF. The rearrangement joins TRBV5-5 to TRBJ2-2; D is undetermined. The germline V gene encodes CDR1 SGHKS and CDR2 YYEKEE (reference sequence). Trimming took off 4 bases at V and 2 bases at J, with 9 bases between the two ends. The CDR3 length is 14 residues.

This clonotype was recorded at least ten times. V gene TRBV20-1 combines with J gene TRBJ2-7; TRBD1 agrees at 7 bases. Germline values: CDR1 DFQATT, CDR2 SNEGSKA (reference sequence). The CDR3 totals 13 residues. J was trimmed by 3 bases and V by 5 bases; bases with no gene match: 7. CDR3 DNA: TGCAGTGCTTACTTAGACAGGGTCTACGAGCAGTACTTC. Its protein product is CSAYLDRVYEQYF.

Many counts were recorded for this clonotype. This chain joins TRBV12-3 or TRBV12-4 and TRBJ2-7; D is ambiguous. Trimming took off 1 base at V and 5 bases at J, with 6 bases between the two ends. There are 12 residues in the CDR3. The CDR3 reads CASSLGYHEQYF. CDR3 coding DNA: TGTGCCAGCAGTTTAGGGTACCACGAGCAGTACTTC.

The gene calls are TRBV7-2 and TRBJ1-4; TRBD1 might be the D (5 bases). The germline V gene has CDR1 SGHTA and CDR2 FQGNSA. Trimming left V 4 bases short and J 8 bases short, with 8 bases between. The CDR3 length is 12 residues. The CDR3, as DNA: TGTGCCAGCAGCTGGGACGGAGAAAAACTGTTTTTT. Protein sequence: CASSWDGEKLFF.

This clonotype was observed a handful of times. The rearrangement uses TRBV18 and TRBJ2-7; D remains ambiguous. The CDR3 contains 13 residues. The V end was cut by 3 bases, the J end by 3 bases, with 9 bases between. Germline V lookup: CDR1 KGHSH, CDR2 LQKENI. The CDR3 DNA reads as TGTGCCAGCTCACCCGGCTACAGCTACGAGCAGTACTTC. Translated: CASSPGYSYEQYF.

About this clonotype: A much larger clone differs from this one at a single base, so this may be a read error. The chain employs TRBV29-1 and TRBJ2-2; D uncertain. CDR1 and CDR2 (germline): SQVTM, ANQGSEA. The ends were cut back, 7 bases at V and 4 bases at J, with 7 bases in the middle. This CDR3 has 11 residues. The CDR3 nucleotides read TGCAGCGGGAGTGGCACCGGGGAGCTGTTTTTT. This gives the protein CSGSGTGELFF.

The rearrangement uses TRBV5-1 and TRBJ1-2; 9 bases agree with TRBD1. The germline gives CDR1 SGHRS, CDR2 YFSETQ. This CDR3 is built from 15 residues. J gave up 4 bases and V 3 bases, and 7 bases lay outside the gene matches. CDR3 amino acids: CASSYPQGAGYGYTF. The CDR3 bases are TGCGCCAGCAGCTACCCACAGGGGGCGGGCTATGGCTACACCTTC. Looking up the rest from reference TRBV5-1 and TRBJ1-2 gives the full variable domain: KAGVTQTPRYLIKTRGQQVTLSCSPISGHRSVSWYQQTPGQGLQFLFEYFSETQRNKGNFPGRFSGRQFSNSRSEMNVSTLELGDSALYLCASSYPQGAGYGYTFGSGTRLTVV.

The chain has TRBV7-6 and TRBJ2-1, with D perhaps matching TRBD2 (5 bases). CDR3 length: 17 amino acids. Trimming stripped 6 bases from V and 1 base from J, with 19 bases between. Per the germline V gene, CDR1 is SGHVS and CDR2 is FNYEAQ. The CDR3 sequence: CASSFEGGSVSYNEQFF. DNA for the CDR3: TGTGCCAGCAGTTTTGAGGGCGGGTCGGTATCCTACAATGAGCAGTTCTTC. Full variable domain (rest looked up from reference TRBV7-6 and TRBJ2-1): GAGVSQSPRYKVTKRGQDVALRCDPISGHVSLYWYRQALGQGPEFLTYFNYEAQQDKSGLPNDRFSAERPEGSISTLTIQRTEQRDSAMYRCASSFEGGSVSYNEQFFGPGTRLTVL.

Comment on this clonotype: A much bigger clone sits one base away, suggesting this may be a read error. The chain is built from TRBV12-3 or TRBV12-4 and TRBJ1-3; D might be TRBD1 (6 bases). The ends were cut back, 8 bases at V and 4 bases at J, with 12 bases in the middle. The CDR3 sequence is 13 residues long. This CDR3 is CASWGGTGNTIYF. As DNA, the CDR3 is TGTGCCAGCTGGGGGGGCACCGGAAACACCATATATTTT.

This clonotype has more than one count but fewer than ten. CDR3 bases: TGTGCCACCAGTGCTACGACAGGGTATAAGAGTGGCTACACCTTC. Translated, it gives CATSATTGYKSGYTF. The V gene is TRBV24-1, the J gene TRBJ1-2; TRBD1 matches 7 bases. Germline CDR1 reads KGHDR; CDR2 reads SFDVKD. The CDR3 covers 15 residues. V was pared by 5 bases and J by 7 bases, with 12 bases of the junction left unmatched.

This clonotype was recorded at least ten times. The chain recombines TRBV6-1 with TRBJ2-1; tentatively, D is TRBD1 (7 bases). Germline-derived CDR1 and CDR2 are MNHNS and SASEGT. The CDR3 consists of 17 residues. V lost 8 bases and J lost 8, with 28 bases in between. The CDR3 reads CASSGGSASRFLDEQFF. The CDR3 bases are TGTGCCAGCTCAGGGGGGTCGGCTAGCCGTTTTTTGGATGAGCAGTTCTTC.

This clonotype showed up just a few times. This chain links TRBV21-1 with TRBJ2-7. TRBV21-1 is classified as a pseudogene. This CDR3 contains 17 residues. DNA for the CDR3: TGTGCCAGCAGCTTCTCCGGTTTCGGACCAAGGGCCTACGAGCAGTACGTC. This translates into CASSFSGFGPRAYEQYV.

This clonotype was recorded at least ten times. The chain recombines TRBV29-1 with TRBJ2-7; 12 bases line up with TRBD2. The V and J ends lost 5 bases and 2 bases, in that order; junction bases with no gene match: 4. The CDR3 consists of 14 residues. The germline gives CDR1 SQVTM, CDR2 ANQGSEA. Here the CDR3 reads CSVTSGGHTYEQYF. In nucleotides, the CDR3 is TGCAGCGTTACTAGCGGGGGGCACACCTACGAGCAGTACTTC.

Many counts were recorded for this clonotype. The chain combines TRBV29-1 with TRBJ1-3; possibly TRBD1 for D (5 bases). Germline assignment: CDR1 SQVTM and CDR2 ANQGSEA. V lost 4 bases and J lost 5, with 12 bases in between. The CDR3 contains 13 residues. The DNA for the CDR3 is TGCAGCGTTGGGCAGGGAGAAAGAAACACCATATATTTT. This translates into CSVGQGERNTIYF. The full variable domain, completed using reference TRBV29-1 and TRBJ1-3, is SAVISQKPSRDICQRGTSLTIQCQVDSQVTMMFWYRQQPGQSLTLIATANQGSEATYESGFVIDKFPISRPNLTFSTLTVSNMSPEDSSIYLCSVGQGERNTIYFGEGSWLTVV.

CDR3 sequence (DNA): TGTGCCAGCAGCTTAGACGGGACTCGGAATGAGCAGTTCTTC. Its protein is CASSLDGTRNEQFF. The chain has TRBV7-8 and TRBJ2-1, with a possible D match to TRBD2 (6 bases). This CDR3 has 14 residues. Trimming cost V 1 base and J 7 bases, with 11 bases left between them. In germline, CDR1 is SGHVS, CDR2 FQNEAQ.

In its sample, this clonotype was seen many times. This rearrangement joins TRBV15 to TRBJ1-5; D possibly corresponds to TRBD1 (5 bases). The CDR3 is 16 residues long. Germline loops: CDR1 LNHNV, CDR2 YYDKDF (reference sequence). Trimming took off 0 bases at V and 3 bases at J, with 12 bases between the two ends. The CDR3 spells CATSREKDSFNQPQHF. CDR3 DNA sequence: TGTGCCACCAGCAGAGAAAAAGACAGCTTCAATCAGCCCCAGCATTTT.

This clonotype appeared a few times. The CDR3 protein is CASSLVGNNQPQHF. For the CDR3, the DNA is TGTGCCAGCAGCTTAGTCGGGAACAATCAGCCCCAGCATTTT. V gene TRBV7-9 combines with J gene TRBJ1-5; no firm D call. The CDR3 totals 14 residues. The germline gives CDR1 SEHNR, CDR2 FQNEAQ (reference sequence). Trimming pared 1 base from V and 3 bases from J, leaving 7 bases between. Based on the CDR3 plus reference TRBV7-9 and TRBJ1-5, the full variable domain is DTGVSQNPRHKITKRGQNVTFRCDPISEHNRLYWYRQTLGQGPEFLTYFQNEAQLEKSRLLSDRFSAERPKGSFSTLEIQRTEQGDSAMYLCASSLVGNNQPQHFGDGTRLSIL.

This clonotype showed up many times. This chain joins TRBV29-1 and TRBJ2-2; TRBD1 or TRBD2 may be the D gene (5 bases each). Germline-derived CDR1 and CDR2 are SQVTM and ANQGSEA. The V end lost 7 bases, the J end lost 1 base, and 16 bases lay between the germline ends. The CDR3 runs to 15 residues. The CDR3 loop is CSAYGGQLNTGELFF. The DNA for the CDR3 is TGCAGCGCATACGGAGGACAACTGAACACCGGGGAGCTGTTTTTT.